The 31 T cell receptor beta chains presented below share a single source sample, sequenced in a study of blood T cell repertoires in COVID-19 (dated by TCRdb to between 2020 and 2021). The method behind the library was the immunoSEQ multiplex PCR assay. TCRdb provides this immuneACCESS table in a form limited to in-frame rearrangements. Some clones are lacking; in checked studies, under half of them reflect an unresolved V gene, and why the rest are absent is not known. Recorded for this sample are 220,000 or so clones; around 88% of them occurred a single time. The top ten clones comprise more than 2% of the sample. The sequenced sample was PBMCs or T cells enriched from blood (not recorded which). The receptors derive from a woman aged 50 to 60 who had recovered from COVID-19.

The chain combines TRBV6-5 with TRBJ1-4; 7 nucleotides agree with TRBD1. With 2 bases clipped from V and 7 bases from J, the junction kept 10 bases outside the gene matches. The CDR3 is made up of 16 amino acids. From germline, CDR1 is MNHEY and CDR2 SVGAGI. CDR3 sequence: CASSYEMAGGSEKLFF. The CDR3 bases are TGTGCCAGCAGTTACGAGATGGCAGGGGGAAGTGAAAAACTGTTTTTT.

This chain joins TRBV20-1 and TRBJ2-5; D remains ambiguous. The CDR3 length is 11 residues. The ends were cut back, 6 bases at V and 1 base at J, with 6 bases in the middle. In germline, CDR1 is DFQATT, CDR2 SNEGSKA (reference sequence). In DNA, the CDR3 is TGCAGTGCCCATGTCCAAGAGACCCAGTACTTC. Amino acid sequence: CSAHVQETQYF.

The CDR3 spells CASSLTVRFDYGYTF. In nucleotides, the CDR3 is TGTGCCAGCAGCTTGACAGTCAGATTCGACTATGGCTACACCTTC. V is TRBV7-8 and J is TRBJ1-2, with TRBD1 as a possible D gene (5 bases). This CDR3 spans 15 amino acids. Germline CDR1 reads SGHVS; CDR2 reads FQNEAQ. The V gene lost 3 bases and the J gene lost 3 bases, with 14 bases spanning the gap.

This chain connects TRBV6-2 or TRBV6-3 to TRBJ1-4; D is unresolved. Germline V lookup: CDR1 MNHEY, CDR2 SVGEGT. The CDR3 has 17 residues. V gave up 2 bases and J gave up 2 bases, with 15 bases separating them. The CDR3 region has the DNA TGTGCCAGCAGTTACCCGTCCCCCTCGGAGACTAATGAAAAACTGTTTTTT. It yields the protein CASSYPSPSETNEKLFF.

In this sample, this clone turned up once. This chain joins TRBV19 and TRBJ1-6; no firm D call. Germline CDR1 is LNHDA and CDR2 is SQIVND (reference sequence). V was cut by 3 bases and J by 7 bases, with 10 bases left in between. The CDR3 covers 14 residues. The CDR3 bases are TGTGCCAGTAGTATCGAGGTAGCGAATTCACCCCTCCACTTT. Translation: CASSIEVANSPLHF.

This rearrangement joins TRBV27 to TRBJ1-6; no definite D call. Germline CDR1 reads MNHEY; CDR2 reads SMNVEV (reference sequence). The CDR3 sequence is 12 residues long. V was pared by 5 bases and J by 8 bases, with 7 bases between. The CDR3 region has the DNA TGTGCCAGCAGTCTCCAGGATTCACCCCTCCACTTT. It codes for CASSLQDSPLHF.

This clone was picked up a small number of times. The chain joins TRBV30 to TRBJ2-2, with 9 bases that match TRBD2. This CDR3 region has 16 residues. CDR1 GTSNPN and CDR2 SVGIG come from the germline V gene (reference sequence). V lost 1 base to trimming and J lost 3 bases; unmatched junction nucleotides: 6. CDR3 nucleotides: TGTGCCTGGAGTGACCAGACTAGCGGAGACACCGGGGAGCTGTTTTTT. Its protein product is CAWSDQTSGDTGELFF.

The gene calls are TRBV5-8 and TRBJ2-3; D call uncertain. Germline CDR1 reads SGHTS; CDR2 reads YDEGEE. The V end lost 4 bases, the J end lost 4 bases, and 10 bases lay between the germline ends. This CDR3 is built from 13 residues. The CDR3 loop is CASSPREADTQYF. The DNA for the CDR3 is TGTGCCAGCAGCCCTCGCGAGGCAGATACGCAGTATTTT.

The CDR3 nucleotides read TGCAGCGTTTTGGGACAGGGGGTCGATCAGCCCCAGCATTTT. It specifies CSVLGQGVDQPQHF. The V gene is TRBV29-1, the J gene TRBJ1-5, with 11 bases fitting TRBD1. Per the germline V gene, CDR1 is SQVTM and CDR2 is ANQGSEA. J lost 5 bases, V lost 5 bases, and 5 bases had no gene match. The CDR3 sequence is 14 residues long.

V usage is TRBV3-1 (or the pseudogene TRBV3-2) and J usage is TRBJ2-7; TRBD2 aligns across 13 bases. The CDR3 sequence is 15 residues long. The V and J ends lost 5 bases and 2 bases, in that order; junction bases with no gene match: 3. Germline V gene data show CDR1 as LGHDT and CDR2 as YNNKEL (reference sequence). The CDR3 sequence is CASSYGLAGAYEQYF. CDR3 DNA: TGTGCCAGCAGCTATGGACTAGCGGGGGCCTACGAGCAGTACTTC.

V and J are TRBV9 and TRBJ1-1; possible D gene TRBD1, 6 bases. The V gene's germline CDR1 is SGDLS and CDR2 YYNGEE. Trimming cost V 4 bases and J 5 bases, with 12 bases left between them. This CDR3 has 13 amino acids. For the CDR3, the DNA is TGTGCCAGCAGCCCCCTCGACAGGACTGAAGCTTTCTTT. Translation gives CASSPLDRTEAFF.

The chain recombines TRBV6-5 with TRBJ2-2, with 9 bases that match TRBD1. After removal of 5 bases from V and 5 bases from J, the junction contained 6 bases not matched to a gene. This CDR3 is 15 amino acids long. Germline assignment: CDR1 MNHEY and CDR2 SVGAGI. The CDR3 region is CASSRDRVETGELFF. DNA of the CDR3: TGTGCCAGCAGTCGGGACAGGGTGGAAACCGGGGAGCTGTTTTTT.

The CDR3 spells CASSPGTDLNTEAFF. CDR3 DNA sequence: TGTGCCAGCTCACCAGGGACAGACTTGAACACTGAAGCTTTCTTT. The chain recombines TRBV18 with TRBJ1-1; 7 bases line up with TRBD1. This CDR3 has 15 amino acids. Germline CDR1 and CDR2: KGHSH and LQKENI. V dropped 2 bases and J dropped 0; count of bases not matched to a gene: 3.

This clone was seen a handful of times. The chain joins TRBV7-2 to TRBJ1-1; D uncertain. The CDR3 contains 16 residues. CDR1 and CDR2 from the germline V gene are SGHTA and FQGNSA. With 5 bases removed from V and 0 bases from J, the gap between germline ends came to 16 bases. DNA for the CDR3: TGTGCCAGCAGCACGTCCAAGACACCTTTGAACACTGAAGCTTTCTTT. It is translated as CASSTSKTPLNTEAFF.

The chain carries TRBV10-3 and TRBJ2-7; perhaps TRBD1 as D (6 bases). The CDR3 length is 14 residues. Trimming took off 8 bases at V and 0 bases at J, with 14 bases between the two ends. The germline CDR1 and CDR2 sequences are ENHRY and SYGVKD. In DNA, the CDR3 is TGTGCCATCGCGTCGAGGGGGAGCTCCTACGAGCAGTACTTC. Translated, it gives CAIASRGSSYEQYF.

The rearrangement uses TRBV2 and TRBJ1-5; TRBD1 aligns across 11 bases. CDR3 length equals 14 residues. Trimming removed 7 bases from V and 5 bases from J; junction bases left unmatched: 4. The germline CDR1 and CDR2 sequences are SNHLY and FYNNEI. The CDR3 here is CASIGGQGDQPQHF. CDR3 nucleotides: TGTGCCAGCATCGGGGGACAGGGGGATCAGCCCCAGCATTTT.

This chain connects TRBV6-1 to TRBJ1-3; D possibly corresponds to TRBD1 (6 bases). The CDR3 runs to 14 residues. Trimming took 3 bases from V and 2 from J, leaving 8 bases between them. CDR1 and CDR2 from the germline V gene are MNHNS and SASEGT. CDR3 nucleotides: TGTGCCAGCAGTGACCGGGACACTGGAAACACCATATATTTT. Protein: CASSDRDTGNTIYF.

J is TRBJ2-5 and V is TRBV29-1, with TRBD1 matching over 9 bases. Germline lookup yields CDR1 SQVTM and CDR2 ANQGSEA. The CDR3 is made up of 14 amino acids. Trimming cost V 7 bases and J 5 bases; bases outside gene matches: 11. Here the CDR3 DNA reads TGCAGCGGAATAACAGGGGGCCGGTGGGAGACCCAGTACTTC. Its protein is CSGITGGRWETQYF. Looking up the rest from reference TRBV29-1 and TRBJ2-5 gives the full variable domain: SAVISQKPSRDICQRGTSLTIQCQVDSQVTMMFWYRQQPGQSLTLIATANQGSEATYESGFVIDKFPISRPNLTFSTLTVSNMSPEDSSIYLCSGITGGRWETQYFGPGTRLLVL.

This chain uses TRBV27 with TRBJ1-4; 7 nucleotides agree with TRBD1. The germline CDR1 and CDR2 sequences are MNHEY and SMNVEV (reference sequence). Trimming at V came to 5 bases and at J to 10 bases, leaving 4 bases not matched to a gene. This CDR3 is built from 12 residues. The CDR3 sequence: CASSRNRGKLFF. CDR3 sequence (DNA): TGTGCCAGCAGTCGAAACAGGGGAAAACTGTTTTTT.

This chain links TRBV4-1 with TRBJ1-2, with unresolved D. Trimming stripped 4 bases from V and 7 bases from J, with 19 bases between. CDR1 is MGHRA and CDR2 is YSYEKL in the germline V gene. The CDR3 is made up of 15 amino acids. This CDR3 reads CASSLPLGDLPGYTF. CDR3 DNA sequence: TGCGCCAGCAGCCTCCCCTTGGGAGATCTACCTGGCTACACCTTC.

This clone was seen just once. This sequence joins TRBV5-5 and TRBJ1-5; tentatively, D is TRBD1 (5 bases). In germline, CDR1 is SGHKS, CDR2 YYEKEE (reference sequence). V gave up 0 bases and J gave up 2 bases, with 24 bases separating them. The CDR3 has 20 amino acids. This CDR3 is CASSLVVGGLGGSGNQPQHF. CDR3 in DNA: TGTGCCAGCAGCTTGGTAGTCGGTGGGCTCGGGGGATCGGGCAATCAGCCCCAGCATTTT. The variable domain in full, with the rest retrieved from reference TRBV5-5 and TRBJ1-5, is DAGVTQSPTHLIKTRGQQVTLRCSPISGHKSVSWYQQVLGQGPQFIFQYYEKEERGRGNFPDRFSARQFPNYSSELNVNALLLGDSALYLCASSLVVGGLGGSGNQPQHFGDGTRLSIL.

This rearrangement joins TRBV7-2 to TRBJ2-1; D may be TRBD1 (6 bases). Germline loops: CDR1 SGHTA, CDR2 FQGNSA. The length of the CDR3 is 16 residues. Trimming pared 5 bases from V and 0 bases from J, leaving 14 bases between. The CDR3: CASSGVGRGSYNEQFF. The CDR3 DNA reads TGTGCCAGCAGCGGGGTAGGCAGGGGCTCCTACAATGAGCAGTTCTTC.

This clone was detected a few times. This rearrangement joins TRBV19 to TRBJ1-5; possible D gene TRBD1, 6 bases. The CDR3 contains 15 residues. Trimming took 8 bases from V and 6 from J, leaving 20 bases between them. Germline values: CDR1 LNHDA, CDR2 SQIVND (reference sequence). The CDR3, as DNA: TGTGCCAGTGGAAAACTGGCAGGGGTCCTTCAGCCCCAGCATTTT. The encoded protein is CASGKLAGVLQPQHF.

This clone has ten or more counts. This chain links TRBV5-6 with TRBJ2-7; 9 bases agree with TRBD1. With V trimmed by 0 bases and J by 7 bases, 11 bases remained unmatched. The CDR3 is made up of 16 amino acids. The germline V gene encodes CDR1 SGHDT and CDR2 YYEEEE. In DNA form, the CDR3 reads TGTGCCAGCAGCTTGGGGGGCCTAGGGACAGGGAAAGAGCAGTACTTC. This gives the protein CASSLGGLGTGKEQYF.

The chain recombines TRBV28 with TRBJ1-1; maybe TRBD1 (5 bases). The V gene's germline CDR1 is MDHEN and CDR2 SYDVKM. This CDR3 spans 11 amino acids. V shed 7 bases and J shed 10 bases, with 13 bases lying between them. The CDR3 loop reads CASTRGGRAFF. The CDR3 nucleotides read TGTGCCAGCACAAGGGGCGGGAGAGCTTTCTTT.

The chain employs TRBV7-9 and TRBJ2-3, with D maybe TRBD2 (5 bases). Germline V CDR1 and CDR2: SEHNR, FQNEAQ (reference sequence). The V and J ends lost 5 bases and 4 bases respectively, with 7 bases between them. This CDR3 is 12 amino acids long. This chain's CDR3 is CASSERADTQYF. CDR3 bases: TGTGCCAGCAGCGAGAGGGCAGATACGCAGTATTTT.

The V call is TRBV5-5, the J call TRBJ1-5; D call uncertain. The V gene lost 0 bases and the J gene lost 3 bases, with 16 bases spanning the gap. Germline assignment: CDR1 SGHKS and CDR2 YYEKEE (reference sequence). CDR3 length: 17 residues. CDR3 nucleotide sequence: TGTGCCAGCAGCTTGGAATTTCAGGCCCTCCTCAATCAGCCCCAGCATTTT. Amino acid sequence: CASSLEFQALLNQPQHF.

V is TRBV14 and J is TRBJ2-7; D is uncertain. The V end lost 2 bases, the J end lost 6 bases, and 17 bases lay between the germline ends. Germline CDR1 is SGHDN and CDR2 is FVKESK. The length of the CDR3 is 15 residues. CDR3 residues: CASSQYVGQEGEQYF. The CDR3 bases are TGTGCCAGCAGCCAATACGTAGGCCAGGAAGGCGAGCAGTACTTC.

This chain links TRBV27 with TRBJ2-5; 11 nucleotides align to TRBD1. In germline, CDR1 is MNHEY, CDR2 SMNVEV (reference sequence). Trimming removed 10 bases from V and 5 bases from J; junction bases left unmatched: 6. The CDR3 spans 13 residues. CDR3 amino acids: CATGTGGRETQYF. The CDR3 DNA sequence: TGTGCCACCGGGACAGGGGGACGGGAGACCCAGTACTTC.

V gene TRBV5-1 combines with J gene TRBJ2-3; 14 bases are a match to TRBD2. From germline, CDR1 is SGHRS and CDR2 YFSETQ. There are 17 residues in the CDR3. After removal of 0 bases from V and 10 bases from J, the junction contained 10 bases not matched to a gene. CDR3 nucleotides: TGCGCCAGCAGCTTGGTGTCCAGACTAGCGGGAGGGCCCCCGCAGTATTTT. It is translated as CASSLVSRLAGGPPQYF. Combining the CDR3 with reference TRBV5-1 and TRBJ2-3 gives the whole variable domain KAGVTQTPRYLIKTRGQQVTLSCSPISGHRSVSWYQQTPGQGLQFLFEYFSETQRNKGNFPGRFSGRQFSNSRSEMNVSTLELGDSALYLCASSLVSRLAGGPPQYFGPGTRLTVL.

The chain combines TRBV9 with TRBJ1-6, with TRBD1 matching over 7 bases. V gave up 0 bases and J gave up 10 bases; unmatched junction bases: 7. This CDR3 spans 15 amino acids. Looked up from germline, CDR1 is SGDLS and CDR2 is YYNGEE. The chain's CDR3 is CASSVDRGIRSPLHF. CDR3 DNA sequence: TGTGCCAGCAGCGTAGACAGGGGAATACGGTCACCCCTCCACTTT.